Here is one T cell receptor beta chain with its context. Its antigen is currently unknown. The sample is drawn from a study of chemoradiotherapy in HPV16-positive cancers. Losses at the gene ends were 8 bases for V and 3 bases for J; bases not matched to a gene: 5. This CDR3 contains 15 residues. CDR1 and CDR2 from the germline V gene are SGHAT and FQDESV (reference sequence). The study, taken as a whole, reports: For HPV16-positive patients, expanding HPV-responsive T cells associated with longer recurrence-free survival.

Clones were sequenced by immunoSEQ multiplex PCR, and TCRdb holds only the in-frame ones, with some missing. Of 1,800 or so clones listed, around nine tenths are singletons. The receptor was isolated from a human donor with HPV-associated anogenital cancer. The starting material was tumor tissue, obtained from a patient who underwent chemoradiotherapy. This chain uses TRBV11-1 with TRBJ2-3; the match to TRBD2 covers 13 bases. The CDR3 sequence: CASRLAGGVTDTQYF. As DNA, the CDR3 is TGTGCCAGCCGACTAGCGGGAGGAGTTACAGATACGCAGTATTTT.